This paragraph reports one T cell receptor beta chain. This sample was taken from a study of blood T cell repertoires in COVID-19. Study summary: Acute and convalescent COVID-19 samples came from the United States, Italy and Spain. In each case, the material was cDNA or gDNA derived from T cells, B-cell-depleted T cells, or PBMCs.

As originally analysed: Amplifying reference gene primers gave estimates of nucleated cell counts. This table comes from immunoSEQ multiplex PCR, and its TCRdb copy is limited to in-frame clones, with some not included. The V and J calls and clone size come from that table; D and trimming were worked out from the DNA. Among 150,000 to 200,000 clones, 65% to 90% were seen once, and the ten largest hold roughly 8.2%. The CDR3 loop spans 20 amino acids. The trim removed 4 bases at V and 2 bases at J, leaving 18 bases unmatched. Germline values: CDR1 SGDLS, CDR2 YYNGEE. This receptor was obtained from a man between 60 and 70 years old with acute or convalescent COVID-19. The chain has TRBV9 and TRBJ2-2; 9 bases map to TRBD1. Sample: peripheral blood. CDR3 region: CASSPTRTGTGWDNTGELFF. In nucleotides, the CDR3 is TGTGCCAGCAGCCCGACTCGAACCGGGACAGGGTGGGACAACACCGGGGAGCTGTTTTTT.